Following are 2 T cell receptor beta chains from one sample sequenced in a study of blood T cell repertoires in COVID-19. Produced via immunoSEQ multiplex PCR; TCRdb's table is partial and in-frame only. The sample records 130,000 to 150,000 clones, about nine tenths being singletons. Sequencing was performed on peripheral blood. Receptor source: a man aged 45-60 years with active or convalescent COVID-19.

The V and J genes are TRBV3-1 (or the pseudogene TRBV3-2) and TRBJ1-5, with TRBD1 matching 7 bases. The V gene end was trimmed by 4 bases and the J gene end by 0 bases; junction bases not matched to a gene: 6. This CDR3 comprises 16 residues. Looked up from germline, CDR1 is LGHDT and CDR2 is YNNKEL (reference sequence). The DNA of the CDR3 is TGTGCCAGCAGCCCATCCGGGACAGTTAGCAATCAGCCCCAGCATTTT. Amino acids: CASSPSGTVSNQPQHF.

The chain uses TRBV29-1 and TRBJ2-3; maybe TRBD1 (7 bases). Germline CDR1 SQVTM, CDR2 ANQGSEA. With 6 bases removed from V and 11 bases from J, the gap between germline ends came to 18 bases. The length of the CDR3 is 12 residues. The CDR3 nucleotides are TGCAGCGTAGACCAGGGGGGACTCTGGCAGTATTTT. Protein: CSVDQGGLWQYF.